This TCR beta chain was captured in a study of cytomegalovirus exposure and HLA in healthy donors. Across the whole study: An analysis done earlier identified more than 90 million unique TCR beta sequences from approximately 170 million T cells.

Turning to this clone: As yet, its antigen is unknown.

Primers for the PCR totalled 60 Vbeta and 13 Jbeta. Produced via immunoSEQ multiplex PCR; TCRdb's table is partial and in-frame only. The sample consists of some 120,000 clones, 65% to 85% of them appearing once. With 4 bases clipped from V and 2 bases from J, the junction kept 3 bases outside the gene matches. Per germline, CDR1 SGHTA and CDR2 FQGNSA. This CDR3 has 15 residues. General study findings and limits: About 87% or about 30% of the time was how often most TCR beta V segments were productive, according to an earlier analysis. As was reported, the HLA-A and HLA-B alleles of most subjects were accurately predicted from TCR beta sequences.

Sequencing was performed on PBMCs. V usage is TRBV7-2 and J usage is TRBJ1-3, with TRBD1 matching over 9 bases. This clonotype was obtained from a woman aged 35 to 49 in good health and CMV-seropositive. CDR3 sequence reads: CASSSTGGAGNTIYF. The CDR3 DNA is TGTGCCAGCAGCTCAACAGGGGGCGCTGGAAACACCATATATTTT.